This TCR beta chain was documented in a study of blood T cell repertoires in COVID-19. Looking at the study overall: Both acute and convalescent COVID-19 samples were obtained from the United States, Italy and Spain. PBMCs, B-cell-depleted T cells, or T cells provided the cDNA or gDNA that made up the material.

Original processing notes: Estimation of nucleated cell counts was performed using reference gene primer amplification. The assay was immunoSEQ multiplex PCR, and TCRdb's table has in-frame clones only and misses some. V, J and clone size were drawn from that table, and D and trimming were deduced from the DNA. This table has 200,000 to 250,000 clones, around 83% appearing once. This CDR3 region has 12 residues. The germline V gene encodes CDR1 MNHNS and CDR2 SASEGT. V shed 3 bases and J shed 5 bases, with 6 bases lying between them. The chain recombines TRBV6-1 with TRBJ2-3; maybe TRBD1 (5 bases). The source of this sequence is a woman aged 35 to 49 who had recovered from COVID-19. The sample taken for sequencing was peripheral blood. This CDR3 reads CASSEGQDTQYF. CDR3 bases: TGTGCCAGCAGTGAGGGGCAAGATACGCAGTATTTT.